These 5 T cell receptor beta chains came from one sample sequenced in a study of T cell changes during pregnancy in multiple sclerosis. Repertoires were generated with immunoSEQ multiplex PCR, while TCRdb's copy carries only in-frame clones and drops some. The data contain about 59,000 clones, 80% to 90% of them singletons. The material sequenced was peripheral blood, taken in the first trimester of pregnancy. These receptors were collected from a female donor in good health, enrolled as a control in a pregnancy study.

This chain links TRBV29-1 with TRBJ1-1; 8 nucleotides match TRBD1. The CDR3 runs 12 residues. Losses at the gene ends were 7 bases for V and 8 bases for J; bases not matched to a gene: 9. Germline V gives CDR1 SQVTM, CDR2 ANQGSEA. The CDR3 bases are TGCAGCGGAATACTCCCAGGGGGCGAAGCTTTCTTT. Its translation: CSGILPGGEAFF.

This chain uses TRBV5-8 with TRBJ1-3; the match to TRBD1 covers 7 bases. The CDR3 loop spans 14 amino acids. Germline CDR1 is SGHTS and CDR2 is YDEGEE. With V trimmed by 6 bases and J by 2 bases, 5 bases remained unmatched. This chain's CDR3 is CASTPTGTGNTIYF. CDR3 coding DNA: TGTGCCAGCACACCGACAGGGACTGGAAACACCATATATTTT.

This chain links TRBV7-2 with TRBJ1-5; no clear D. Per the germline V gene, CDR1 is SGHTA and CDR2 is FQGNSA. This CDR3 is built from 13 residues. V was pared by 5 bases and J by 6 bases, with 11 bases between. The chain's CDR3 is CASSRDRSQPQHF. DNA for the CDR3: TGTGCCAGCAGCCGGGATAGAAGTCAGCCCCAGCATTTT.

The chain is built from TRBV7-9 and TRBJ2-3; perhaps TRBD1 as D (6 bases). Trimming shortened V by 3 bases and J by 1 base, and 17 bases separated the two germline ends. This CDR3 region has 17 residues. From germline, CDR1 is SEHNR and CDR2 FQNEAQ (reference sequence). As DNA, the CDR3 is TGTGCCAGCAGCTTTTTAGGTACAGGGTCCGGCACAGATACGCAGTATTTT. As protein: CASSFLGTGSGTDTQYF.

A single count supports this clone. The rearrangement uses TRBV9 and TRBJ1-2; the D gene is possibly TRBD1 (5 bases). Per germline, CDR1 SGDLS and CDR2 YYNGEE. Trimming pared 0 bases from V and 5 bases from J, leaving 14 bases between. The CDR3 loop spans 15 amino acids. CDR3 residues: CASSVAPGGEYGYTF. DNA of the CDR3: TGTGCCAGCAGCGTAGCCCCCGGGGGGGAGTATGGCTACACCTTC.